These 31 T cell receptor beta chains were all obtained from the same sample, sequenced in a study of blood T cell repertoires in COVID-19 (TCRdb year 2020). Library preparation employed the immunoSEQ multiplex PCR assay. TCRdb's version of the immuneACCESS table is confined to in-frame rearrangements and falls short of the full clone set. An unresolved V gene accounts for under half of the shortfall where checked; the remainder is of unknown origin. The sample table shows about 160,000 clones, and 86% are seen once. Jointly, the top ten make up less than 3.5% of the sample. Input material: peripheral blood. The receptors derive from a man in his sixties or seventies with acute or convalescent COVID-19.

The V and J genes are TRBV5-1 and TRBJ1-1; 7 nucleotides match TRBD1. Germline V gives CDR1 SGHRS, CDR2 YFSETQ. V dropped 4 bases and J dropped 4; count of bases not matched to a gene: 4. This CDR3 is 13 amino acids long. In DNA, the CDR3 is TGCGCCAGCAGCGAACAGGGGAGCACTGAAGCTTTCTTT. As protein: CASSEQGSTEAFF.

The gene calls are TRBV24-1 and TRBJ2-3, with D hard to call. Germline loops: CDR1 KGHDR, CDR2 SFDVKD. CDR3 length: 15 residues. The V gene lost 1 base and the J gene lost 6 bases, with 13 bases spanning the gap. This CDR3 reads CATSDFGSTGDTQYF. CDR3 sequence (DNA): TGTGCCACCAGTGATTTCGGATCGACCGGGGATACGCAGTATTTT.

The gene calls are TRBV3-1 (or the pseudogene TRBV3-2) and TRBJ2-7, with 11 bases fitting TRBD1. This CDR3 is built from 15 residues. Germline V gene lookup returns CDR1 LGHDT and CDR2 YNNKEL (reference sequence). The V gene end was trimmed by 4 bases and the J gene end by 1 base; junction bases not matched to a gene: 3. CDR3 region: CASSPGQGASYEQYF. The CDR3 DNA reads as TGTGCCAGCAGCCCAGGACAGGGGGCATCCTACGAGCAGTACTTC.

The chain is built from TRBV5-1 and TRBJ2-1; D might be TRBD1 (5 bases). The V gene's germline CDR1 is SGHRS and CDR2 YFSETQ. V lost 0 bases and J lost 9, with 19 bases in between. The CDR3 loop spans 16 amino acids. CDR3 in amino acids: CASSLGGPRLGSEQFF. The CDR3 coding sequence is TGCGCCAGCAGCTTGGGGGGCCCCAGGTTGGGTAGTGAGCAGTTCTTC.

This CDR3 is CASSAGDQPQHF. DNA of the CDR3: TGTGCCAGCAGCGCGGGAGATCAGCCCCAGCATTTT. The chain uses TRBV9 and TRBJ1-5; no clear D. Trimming removed 3 bases at V and 5 bases at J, with 6 bases between. Germline CDR1 reads SGDLS; CDR2 reads YYNGEE. This CDR3 comprises 12 residues.

The genes are TRBV14 and TRBJ2-7, with TRBD2 matching over 9 bases. The CDR3 consists of 14 residues. V dropped 1 base and J dropped 7; count of bases not matched to a gene: 5. Germline loops: CDR1 SGHDN, CDR2 FVKESK. The CDR3 sequence: CASSQGGRAQEQYF. The CDR3 DNA reads as TGTGCCAGCAGCCAAGGCGGGAGGGCCCAAGAGCAGTACTTC.

The chain uses TRBV29-1 and TRBJ2-2; tentative D call: TRBD2 (7 bases). This CDR3 spans 14 amino acids. Trimming stripped 7 bases from V and 5 bases from J, with 17 bases between. The germline gives CDR1 SQVTM, CDR2 ANQGSEA. CDR3 in DNA: TGCAGCGCCCCGGGGGGCTCCGGGACCGGGGAGCTGTTTTTT. The encoded protein is CSAPGGSGTGELFF.

The chain links TRBV5-1 to TRBJ1-4; 12 nucleotides line up with TRBD1. Germline loops: CDR1 SGHRS, CDR2 YFSETQ. This CDR3 has 16 residues. V gave up 4 bases and J gave up 4 bases; unmatched junction bases: 5. The CDR3 loop reads CASSRDRGLGNEKLFF. The DNA of the CDR3 is TGCGCCAGCAGCCGGGACAGGGGGCTAGGTAATGAAAAACTGTTTTTT. The full variable domain, completed using reference TRBV5-1 and TRBJ1-4, is KAGVTQTPRYLIKTRGQQVTLSCSPISGHRSVSWYQQTPGQGLQFLFEYFSETQRNKGNFPGRFSGRQFSNSRSEMNVSTLELGDSALYLCASSRDRGLGNEKLFFGSGTQLSVL.

The chain joins TRBV9 to TRBJ2-1; 9 positions match TRBD2. Germline CDR1 and CDR2: SGDLS and YYNGEE. There are 15 residues in the CDR3. V lost 0 bases to trimming and J lost 4 bases; unmatched junction nucleotides: 2. CDR3 bases: TGTGCCAGCAGCGTAGAGCGGGAGGTGTACAATGAGCAGTTCTTC. Its translation is CASSVEREVYNEQFF.

Here the CDR3 reads CSVDGQGIDTQYF. The CDR3, as DNA: TGCAGCGTTGATGGACAGGGTATAGATACGCAGTATTTT. V is TRBV29-1 and J is TRBJ2-3, with 8 bases identical to TRBD1. Germline V lookup: CDR1 SQVTM, CDR2 ANQGSEA. The J segment lost 5 bases and the V segment lost 3 bases, leaving 4 bases of the junction unmatched. This CDR3 region has 13 residues.

The chain combines TRBV29-1 with TRBJ2-3; 11 nucleotides line up with TRBD1. J was trimmed by 4 bases and V by 7 bases; bases with no gene match: 7. CDR3 length: 14 residues. Germline lookup yields CDR1 SQVTM and CDR2 ANQGSEA. CDR3 DNA: TGCAGCGCCGGACAGGGGGCGAACGCAGATACGCAGTATTTT. Translated, it gives CSAGQGANADTQYF.

The chain couples TRBV30 to TRBJ1-4, with D unclear. Germline V CDR1 and CDR2: GTSNPN, SVGIG (reference sequence). This CDR3 contains 15 residues. The ends were cut back, 0 bases at V and 0 bases at J, with 8 bases in the middle. The CDR3 reads CAWSVSGATNEKLFF. The CDR3 DNA reads TGTGCCTGGAGTGTTAGCGGAGCAACTAATGAAAAACTGTTTTTT.

The chain employs TRBV11-2 and TRBJ1-4, with a tentative D call TRBD1 (5 bases). Germline-derived CDR1 and CDR2 are SGHAT and FQNNGV. V lost 5 bases, J lost 10 bases, and 17 bases lay in between. This CDR3 region has 14 residues. The CDR3 region is CASSTTAVVGKLFF. As DNA, the CDR3 is TGTGCCAGCAGCACGACAGCAGTCGTGGGAAAACTGTTTTTT. The full variable domain, its missing parts supplied by reference TRBV11-2 and TRBJ1-4, is EAGVAQSPRYKIIEKRQSVAFWCNPISGHATLYWYQQILGQGPKLLIQFQNNGVVDDSQLPKDRFSAERLKGVDSTLKIQPAKLEDSAVYLCASSTTAVVGKLFFGSGTQLSVL.

This clone was observed a handful of times. The chain employs TRBV19 and TRBJ1-2, with 7 bases matching TRBD1. With V trimmed by 1 base and J by 7 bases, 6 bases remained unmatched. Germline loops: CDR1 LNHDA, CDR2 SQIVND (reference sequence). This CDR3 has 14 amino acids. The CDR3 loop reads CASSIGGGEAGYTF. The DNA for the CDR3 is TGTGCCAGTAGTATAGGAGGGGGCGAGGCTGGCTACACCTTC.

The chain carries TRBV19 and TRBJ1-2, with 9 bases matching TRBD1. The CDR3 contains 14 residues. Germline lookup yields CDR1 LNHDA and CDR2 SQIVND (reference sequence). V lost 0 bases and J lost 7; bases outside the gene matches: 3. Written as DNA, the CDR3 is TGTGCCAGTAGTATAGAGGGACAGGGAGGTGGCTACACCTTC. Translated: CASSIEGQGGGYTF. Using reference TRBV19 and TRBJ1-2 for the parts outside the CDR3, the full variable domain is DGGITQSPKYLFRKEGQNVTLSCEQNLNHDAMYWYRQDPGQGLRLIYYSQIVNDFQKGDIAEGYSVSREKKESFPLTVTSAQKNPTAFYLCASSIEGQGGGYTFGSGTRLTVV.

The chain joins TRBV21-1 to TRBJ1-4; the table's D call of TRBD1 was not tested on the DNA. TRBV21-1 is termed a pseudogene. The CDR3 contains 20 residues. This chain's CDR3 is CASTLNEGPGTGATNEKLFF. CDR3 DNA: TGTGCCAGCACCCTAAACGAGGGGCCCGGGACAGGCGCAACTAATGAAAAACTGTTTTTT.

The J gene is TRBJ2-1, the V gene TRBV7-8; D might be TRBD2 (6 bases). The CDR3 extends over 15 amino acids. CDR1 is SGHVS and CDR2 is FQNEAQ in the germline V gene. Between the trimmed V and J ends, which lost 5 bases and 12 bases, there was a span of 23 bases. The CDR3 DNA reads as TGTGCCAGCAGCCCCCCTTCAGCGGGCCCGCTTGGGCAGTTCTTC. Its protein is CASSPPSAGPLGQFF.

In this sample, this clone turned up once. This chain connects TRBV29-1 to TRBJ2-7; TRBD1 is a possible D gene (5 bases). Germline CDR1 and CDR2: SQVTM and ANQGSEA. Trimming left V 4 bases short and J 2 bases short, with 9 bases between. This CDR3 is 12 amino acids long. This CDR3 reads CSVGTSTYEQYF. The CDR3 DNA sequence: TGCAGCGTTGGGACATCAACCTACGAGCAGTACTTC.

The genes are TRBV9 and TRBJ2-7; no clear D gene. CDR3 size: 14 residues. The V gene lost 4 bases and the J gene lost 6 bases, with 17 bases spanning the gap. Germline values: CDR1 SGDLS, CDR2 YYNGEE. CDR3 in DNA: TGTGCCAGCAGCCGGTCCTCTTATCAAATCGAGCAGTACTTC. It translates to CASSRSSYQIEQYF.

The J gene is TRBJ1-1, the V gene TRBV9; 7 bases are shared with TRBD1. V gave up 0 bases and J gave up 8 bases; unmatched junction bases: 4. CDR1 SGDLS and CDR2 YYNGEE come from the germline V gene. The CDR3 length is 13 residues. CDR3 in DNA: TGTGCCAGCAGCGTAGGAGGGACAGTAGAAGCTTTCTTT. It translates to CASSVGGTVEAFF.

The chain joins TRBV7-9 to TRBJ2-1, with 12 bases aligning to TRBD1. The CDR3 length is 16 residues. The V and J ends lost 7 bases and 7 bases, in that order; junction bases with no gene match: 11. The germline gives CDR1 SEHNR, CDR2 FQNEAQ (reference sequence). The CDR3 loop reads CASISPGQGAENEQFF. In DNA, the CDR3 is TGTGCCAGCATCTCTCCGGGACAGGGGGCGGAGAATGAGCAGTTCTTC. Full variable domain (outside the CDR3, taken from reference TRBV7-9 and TRBJ2-1): DTGVSQNPRHKITKRGQNVTFRCDPISEHNRLYWYRQTLGQGPEFLTYFQNEAQLEKSRLLSDRFSAERPKGSFSTLEIQRTEQGDSAMYLCASISPGQGAENEQFFGPGTRLTVL.

V usage is TRBV9 and J usage is TRBJ2-2; weak D call: TRBD1 (5 bases). CDR3 length: 15 amino acids. Germline assignment: CDR1 SGDLS and CDR2 YYNGEE. The V end lost 5 bases, the J end lost 2 bases, and 13 bases lay between the germline ends. The CDR3 sequence is CASSQGNRNTGELFF. The CDR3 coding sequence is TGTGCCAGCAGTCAGGGTAACCGAAACACCGGGGAGCTGTTTTTT.

The rearrangement uses TRBV19 and TRBJ1-1; D may be TRBD1 (6 bases). CDR3 length: 14 amino acids. Germline CDR1 and CDR2: LNHDA and SQIVND (reference sequence). The V and J ends lost 7 bases and 0 bases respectively, with 12 bases between them. Written as DNA, the CDR3 is TGTGCCAGTACCCCGGGACACCTGAACACTGAAGCTTTCTTT. Amino acid sequence: CASTPGHLNTEAFF. The variable domain in full, with the rest retrieved from reference TRBV19 and TRBJ1-1, is DGGITQSPKYLFRKEGQNVTLSCEQNLNHDAMYWYRQDPGQGLRLIYYSQIVNDFQKGDIAEGYSVSREKKESFPLTVTSAQKNPTAFYLCASTPGHLNTEAFFGQGTRLTVV.

This sequence joins TRBV28 and TRBJ2-3, with TRBD2 identical over 8 bases. The germline V gene encodes CDR1 MDHEN and CDR2 SYDVKM. The junction had 9 bases not matched to a gene; V was cut back by 5 bases and J by 2 bases. The CDR3 has 16 residues. The CDR3 loop is CASSPERELFTDTQYF. The CDR3 DNA follows: TGTGCCAGCAGTCCTGAGCGGGAGCTATTCACAGATACGCAGTATTTT.

This clone has just a few counts. The chain uses TRBV30 and TRBJ2-2; 7 bases are a match to TRBD2. The CDR3 extends over 15 amino acids. The trim removed 0 bases at V and 7 bases at J, leaving 8 bases unmatched. Germline assignment: CDR1 GTSNPN and CDR2 SVGIG (reference sequence). In DNA form, the CDR3 reads TGTGCCTGGAGTGTACCCGGGAGGTATGGCGGGGAGCTGTTTTTT. Translated: CAWSVPGRYGGELFF.

This chain joins TRBV6-5 and TRBJ1-2, with TRBD1 as a possible D gene (5 bases). This CDR3 has 14 amino acids. Trimming stripped 5 bases from V and 7 bases from J, with 17 bases between. From germline, CDR1 is MNHEY and CDR2 SVGAGI. The CDR3 loop reads CASSNGGEGSGYTF. DNA of the CDR3: TGTGCCAGCAGTAACGGGGGGGAGGGCTCTGGCTACACCTTC.

The chain combines TRBV7-8 with TRBJ2-7, with 11 bases that match TRBD2. This CDR3 spans 15 amino acids. Trimming cost V 4 bases and J 2 bases; bases outside gene matches: 4. Germline-derived CDR1 and CDR2 are SGHVS and FQNEAQ. CDR3 loop: CASSSLAGGPYEQYF. In DNA, the CDR3 is TGTGCCAGCAGCTCGTTAGCGGGAGGGCCCTACGAGCAGTACTTC.

The genes are TRBV7-3 and TRBJ1-1; 7 bases match TRBD1. The V gene end was trimmed by 2 bases and the J gene end by 2 bases; junction bases not matched to a gene: 5. The V gene's germline CDR1 is SGHTA and CDR2 FQGTGA. CDR3 length: 15 amino acids. The CDR3 region is CASSLSGGRNTEAFF. CDR3 DNA: TGTGCCAGCAGCTTATCAGGGGGAAGAAACACTGAAGCTTTCTTT.

V usage is TRBV20-1 and J usage is TRBJ2-5, with D uncertain. Trimming stripped 2 bases from V and 6 bases from J, with 7 bases between. Germline values: CDR1 DFQATT, CDR2 SNEGSKA (reference sequence). The CDR3 covers 11 residues. The CDR3 DNA is TGCAGTGCTAGAACTGAGCAGACCCAGTACTTC. Protein sequence: CSARTEQTQYF.

The chain uses TRBV6-6 and TRBJ2-3; 10 nucleotides agree with TRBD2. Trimming cost V 6 bases and J 4 bases; bases outside gene matches: 10. From germline, CDR1 is MNHNY and CDR2 SVGAGI (reference sequence). This CDR3 has 16 residues. This CDR3 reads CASSTGIAGGPDTQYF. The CDR3 nucleotides read TGTGCCAGCAGCACCGGAATAGCGGGAGGCCCAGATACGCAGTATTTT.

The V gene is TRBV6-2 or TRBV6-3, the J gene TRBJ2-2; possible D gene TRBD2, 5 bases. CDR1 and CDR2 (germline): MNHEY, SVGEGT. V shed 5 bases and J shed 0 bases, with 10 bases lying between them. This CDR3 spans 15 amino acids. This chain's CDR3 is CASSAGPTNTGELFF. CDR3 sequence (DNA): TGTGCCAGCAGTGCGGGTCCAACGAACACCGGGGAGCTGTTTTTT.